This T cell receptor beta chain appears in the sequencing data of a study of control samples from healthy donors and cancer patients. Using immunoSEQ multiplex PCR, the repertoire was profiled, and TCRdb retains in-frame clones only, with some absent. The data show 95,000 to 130,000 clones, with 75% to 90% seen just once and approximately 1.1% held by the top ten. CDR1 is SGHVS, CDR2 FQNEAQ, per germline. This CDR3 region has 17 residues. Between the trimmed V and J ends, which lost 5 bases and 7 bases, there was a span of 23 bases. The sample taken for sequencing was PBMCs. The receptor's source is a woman in her 50s with colorectal cancer. The gene calls are TRBV7-8 and TRBJ1-4; no reliable D call. The CDR3 loop reads CASSLRGAARLGEKLFF. Here the CDR3 DNA reads TGTGCCAGCAGCCTACGGGGAGCCGCCAGGCTCGGTGAAAAACTGTTTTTT.